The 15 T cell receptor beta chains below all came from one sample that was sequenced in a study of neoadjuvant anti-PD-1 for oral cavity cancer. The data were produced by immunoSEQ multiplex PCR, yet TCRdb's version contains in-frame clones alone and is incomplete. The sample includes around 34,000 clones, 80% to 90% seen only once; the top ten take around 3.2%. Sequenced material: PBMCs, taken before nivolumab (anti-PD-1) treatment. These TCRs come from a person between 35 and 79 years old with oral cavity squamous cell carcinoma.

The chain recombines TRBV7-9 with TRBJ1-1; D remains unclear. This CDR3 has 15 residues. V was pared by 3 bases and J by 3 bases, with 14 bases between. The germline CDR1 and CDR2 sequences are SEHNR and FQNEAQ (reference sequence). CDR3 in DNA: TGTGCCAGCAGCTTCTTGGAATTCCCTGACACTGAAGCTTTCTTT. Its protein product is CASSFLEFPDTEAFF.

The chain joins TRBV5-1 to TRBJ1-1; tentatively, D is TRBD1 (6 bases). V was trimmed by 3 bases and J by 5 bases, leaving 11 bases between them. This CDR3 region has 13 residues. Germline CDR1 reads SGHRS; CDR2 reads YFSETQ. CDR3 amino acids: CASSSGQTTEAFF. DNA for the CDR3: TGCGCCAGCAGCTCCGGACAGACGACTGAAGCTTTCTTT.

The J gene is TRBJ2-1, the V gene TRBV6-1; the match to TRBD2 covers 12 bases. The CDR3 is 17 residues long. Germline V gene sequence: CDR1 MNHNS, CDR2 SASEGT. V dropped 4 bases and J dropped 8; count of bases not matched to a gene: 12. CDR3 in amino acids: CASSAFLAGGHSYEQFF. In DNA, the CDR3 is TGTGCCAGCAGTGCATTCCTAGCGGGGGGGCATTCGTATGAGCAGTTCTTC.

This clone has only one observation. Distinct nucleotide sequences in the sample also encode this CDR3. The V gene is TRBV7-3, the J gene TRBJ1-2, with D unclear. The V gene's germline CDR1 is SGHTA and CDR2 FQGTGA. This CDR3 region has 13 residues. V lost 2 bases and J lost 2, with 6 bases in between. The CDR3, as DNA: TGTGCCAGCAGCTTAGACGGAAACTATGGCTACACCTTC. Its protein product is CASSLDGNYGYTF.

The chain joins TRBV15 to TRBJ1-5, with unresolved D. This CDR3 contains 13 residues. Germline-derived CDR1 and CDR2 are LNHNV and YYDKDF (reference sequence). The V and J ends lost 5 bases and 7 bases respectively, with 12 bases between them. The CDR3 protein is CATSGEPQQPQHF. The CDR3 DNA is TGTGCCACCAGCGGGGAGCCTCAGCAGCCCCAGCATTTT.

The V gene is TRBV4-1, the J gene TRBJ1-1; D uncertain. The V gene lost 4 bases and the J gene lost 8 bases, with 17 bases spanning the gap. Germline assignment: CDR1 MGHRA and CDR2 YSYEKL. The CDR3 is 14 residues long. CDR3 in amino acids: CASSPREGPLEAFF. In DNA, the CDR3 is TGCGCCAGCAGCCCGCGAGAGGGCCCCTTAGAAGCTTTCTTT.

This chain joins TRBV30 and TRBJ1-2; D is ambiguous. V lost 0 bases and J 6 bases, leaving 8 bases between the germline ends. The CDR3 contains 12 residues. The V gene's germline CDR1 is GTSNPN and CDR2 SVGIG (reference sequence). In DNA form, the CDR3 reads TGTGCCTGGAGTGTATCGGGTCATGGCTACACCTTC. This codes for CAWSVSGHGYTF.

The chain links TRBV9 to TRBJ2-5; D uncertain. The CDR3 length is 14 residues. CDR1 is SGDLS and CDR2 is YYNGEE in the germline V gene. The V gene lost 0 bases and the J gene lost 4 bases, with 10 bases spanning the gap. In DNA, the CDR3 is TGTGCCAGCAGCGTAGCGACCCAAGTAGAGACCCAGTACTTC. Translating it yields CASSVATQVETQYF.

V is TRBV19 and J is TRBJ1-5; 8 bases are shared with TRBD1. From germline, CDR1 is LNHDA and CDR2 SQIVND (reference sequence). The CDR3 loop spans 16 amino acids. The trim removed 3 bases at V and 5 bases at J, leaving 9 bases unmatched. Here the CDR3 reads CASSMVTGALHQPQHF. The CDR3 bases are TGTGCCAGTAGTATGGTGACAGGGGCACTCCATCAGCCCCAGCATTTT.

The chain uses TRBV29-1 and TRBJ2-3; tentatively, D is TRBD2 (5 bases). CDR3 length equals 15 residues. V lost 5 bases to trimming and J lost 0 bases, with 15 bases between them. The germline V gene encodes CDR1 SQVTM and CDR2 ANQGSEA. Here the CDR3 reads CSVRTGTTSTDTQYF. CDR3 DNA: TGCAGCGTTCGGACGGGAACTACTAGCACAGATACGCAGTATTTT.

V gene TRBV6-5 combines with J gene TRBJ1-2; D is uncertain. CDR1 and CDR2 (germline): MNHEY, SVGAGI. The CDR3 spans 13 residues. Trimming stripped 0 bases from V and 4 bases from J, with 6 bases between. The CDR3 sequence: CASSYSGSYGYTF. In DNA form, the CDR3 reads TGTGCCAGCAGTTACTCGGGCAGCTATGGCTACACCTTC.

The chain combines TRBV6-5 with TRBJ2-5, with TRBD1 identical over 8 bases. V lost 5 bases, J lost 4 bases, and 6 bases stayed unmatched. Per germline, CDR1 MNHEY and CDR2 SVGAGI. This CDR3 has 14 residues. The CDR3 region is CASSRDRKGETQYF. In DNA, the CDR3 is TGTGCCAGCAGTCGGGACAGGAAGGGAGAGACCCAGTACTTC.

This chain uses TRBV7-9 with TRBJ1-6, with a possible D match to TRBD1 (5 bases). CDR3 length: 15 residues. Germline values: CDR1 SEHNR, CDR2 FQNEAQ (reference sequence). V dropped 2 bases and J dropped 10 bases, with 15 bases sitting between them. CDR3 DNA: TGTGCCAGCAGCTTACCAGGGACGGTGTTCTCACCCCTCCACTTT. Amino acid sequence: CASSLPGTVFSPLHF. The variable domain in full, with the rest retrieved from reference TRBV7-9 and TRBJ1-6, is DTGVSQNPRHKITKRGQNVTFRCDPISEHNRLYWYRQTLGQGPEFLTYFQNEAQLEKSRLLSDRFSAERPKGSFSTLEIQRTEQGDSAMYLCASSLPGTVFSPLHFGNGTRLTVT.

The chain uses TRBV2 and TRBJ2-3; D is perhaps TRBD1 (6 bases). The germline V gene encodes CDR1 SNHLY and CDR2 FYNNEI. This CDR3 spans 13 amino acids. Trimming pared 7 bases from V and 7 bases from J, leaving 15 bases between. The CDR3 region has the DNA TGTGCCAGCACAGGGGACCAGGCGAATACGCAGTATTTT. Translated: CASTGDQANTQYF.

CDR3 sequence (DNA): TGTGCCAGCAGCCGGGACCGTGAAGCTTTCTTT. It translates to CASSRDREAFF. This rearrangement joins TRBV14 to TRBJ1-1, with a tentative D call TRBD1 (5 bases). Germline V lookup: CDR1 SGHDN, CDR2 FVKESK. The germline V and J ends were trimmed by 4 bases and 7 bases, with 7 bases remaining between them. This CDR3 spans 11 amino acids.